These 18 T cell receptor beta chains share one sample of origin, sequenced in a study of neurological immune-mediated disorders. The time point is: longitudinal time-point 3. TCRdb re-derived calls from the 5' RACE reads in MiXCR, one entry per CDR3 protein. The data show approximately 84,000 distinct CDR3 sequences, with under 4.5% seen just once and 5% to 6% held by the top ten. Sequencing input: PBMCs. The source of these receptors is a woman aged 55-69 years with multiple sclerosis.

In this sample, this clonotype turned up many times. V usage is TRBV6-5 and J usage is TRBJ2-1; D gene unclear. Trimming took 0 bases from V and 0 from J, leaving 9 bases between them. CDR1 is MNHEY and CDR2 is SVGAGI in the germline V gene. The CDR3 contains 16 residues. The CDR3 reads CASSYSSMISYNEQFF. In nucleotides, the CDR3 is TGTGCCAGCAGTTACTCCTCGATGATCTCCTACAATGAGCAGTTCTTC.

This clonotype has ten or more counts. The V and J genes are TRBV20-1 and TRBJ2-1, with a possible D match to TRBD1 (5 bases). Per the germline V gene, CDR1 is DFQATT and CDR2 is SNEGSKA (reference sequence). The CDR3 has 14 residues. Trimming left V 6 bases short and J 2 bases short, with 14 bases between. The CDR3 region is CSAPAATAYNEQFF. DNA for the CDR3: TGCAGTGCCCCGGCTGCGACAGCCTACAATGAGCAGTTCTTC.

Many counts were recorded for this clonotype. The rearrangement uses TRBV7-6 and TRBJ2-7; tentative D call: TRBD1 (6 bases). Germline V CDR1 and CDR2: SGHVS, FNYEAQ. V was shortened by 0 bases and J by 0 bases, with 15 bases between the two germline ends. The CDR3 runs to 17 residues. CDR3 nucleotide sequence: TGTGCCAGCAGCTTAGCGGGCCAGGGGTTGAGCTCCTACGAGCAGTACTTC. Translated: CASSLAGQGLSSYEQYF.

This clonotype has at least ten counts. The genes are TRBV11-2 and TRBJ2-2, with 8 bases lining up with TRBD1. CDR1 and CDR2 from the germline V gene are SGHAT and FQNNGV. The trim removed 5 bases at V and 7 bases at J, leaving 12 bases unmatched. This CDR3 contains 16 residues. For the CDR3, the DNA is TGTGCCAGCAGCCTACTCCGGACAGGGTTTAACGGGGAGCTGTTTTTT. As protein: CASSLLRTGFNGELFF.

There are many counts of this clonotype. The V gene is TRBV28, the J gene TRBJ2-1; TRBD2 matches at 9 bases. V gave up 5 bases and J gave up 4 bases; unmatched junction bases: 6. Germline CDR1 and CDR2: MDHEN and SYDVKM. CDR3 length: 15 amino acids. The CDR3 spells CASSPRTSAYNEQFF. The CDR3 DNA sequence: TGTGCCAGCAGTCCCCGGACTAGCGCTTACAATGAGCAGTTCTTC.

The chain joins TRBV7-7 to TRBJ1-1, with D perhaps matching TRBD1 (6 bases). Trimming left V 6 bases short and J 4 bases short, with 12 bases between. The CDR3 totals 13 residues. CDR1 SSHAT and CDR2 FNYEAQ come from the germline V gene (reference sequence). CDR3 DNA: TGTGCCAGCAGTCTGGGGGCGAGCACTGAAGCTTTCTTT. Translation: CASSLGASTEAFF.

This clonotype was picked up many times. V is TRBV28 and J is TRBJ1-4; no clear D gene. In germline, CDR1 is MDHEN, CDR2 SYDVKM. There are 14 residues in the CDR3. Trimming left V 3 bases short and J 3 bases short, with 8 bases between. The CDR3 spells CASSFRESNEKLFF. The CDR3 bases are TGTGCCAGCAGTTTCAGAGAATCTAATGAAAAACTGTTTTTT.

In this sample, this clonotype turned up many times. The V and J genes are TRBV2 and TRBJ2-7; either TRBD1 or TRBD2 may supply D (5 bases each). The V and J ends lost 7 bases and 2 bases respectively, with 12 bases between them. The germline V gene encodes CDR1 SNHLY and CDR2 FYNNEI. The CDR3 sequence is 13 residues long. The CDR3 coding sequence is TGTGCCAGCACCTCGGGGACCCCCTACGAGCAGTACTTC. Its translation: CASTSGTPYEQYF.

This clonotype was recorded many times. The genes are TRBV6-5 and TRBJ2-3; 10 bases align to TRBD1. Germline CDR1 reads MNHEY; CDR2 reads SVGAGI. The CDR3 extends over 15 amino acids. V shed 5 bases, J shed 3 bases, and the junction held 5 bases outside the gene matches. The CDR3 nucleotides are TGTGCCAGCAGTAGTGACAGGGGGCGGACAGATACGCAGTATTTT. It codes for CASSSDRGRTDTQYF.

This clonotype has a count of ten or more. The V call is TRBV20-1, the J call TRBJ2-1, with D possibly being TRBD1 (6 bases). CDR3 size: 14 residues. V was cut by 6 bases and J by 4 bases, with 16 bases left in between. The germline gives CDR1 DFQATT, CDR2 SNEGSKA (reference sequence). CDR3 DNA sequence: TGCAGTGCCAGACAGGTGGATGCGTACAATGAGCAGTTCTTC. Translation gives CSARQVDAYNEQFF.

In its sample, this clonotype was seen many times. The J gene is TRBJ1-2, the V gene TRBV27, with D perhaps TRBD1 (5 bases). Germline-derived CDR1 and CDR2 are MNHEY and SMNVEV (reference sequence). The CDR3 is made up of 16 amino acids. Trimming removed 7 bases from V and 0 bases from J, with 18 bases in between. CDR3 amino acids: CASTKSGTASNYGYTF. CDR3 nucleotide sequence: TGTGCCAGCACCAAATCCGGGACCGCCTCTAACTATGGCTACACCTTC.

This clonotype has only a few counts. The CDR3, as DNA: TGTGCCAGCAGCTTAGAGTTCAGGGGGTCCTCTGGAAACACCATATATTTT. It is translated as CASSLEFRGSSGNTIYF. This chain joins TRBV11-2 and TRBJ1-3, with 7 bases identical to TRBD1. Germline CDR1 SGHAT, CDR2 FQNNGV. CDR3 length: 17 amino acids. V trimming: 0 bases; J trimming: 0 bases; junction bases outside the gene matches: 5.

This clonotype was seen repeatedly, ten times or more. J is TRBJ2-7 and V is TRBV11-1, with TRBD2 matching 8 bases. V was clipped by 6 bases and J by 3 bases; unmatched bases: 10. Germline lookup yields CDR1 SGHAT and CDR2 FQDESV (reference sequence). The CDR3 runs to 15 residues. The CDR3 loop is CASSLPGLERYEQYF. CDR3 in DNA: TGTGCCAGCAGTTTACCGGGACTAGAACGCTACGAGCAGTACTTC.

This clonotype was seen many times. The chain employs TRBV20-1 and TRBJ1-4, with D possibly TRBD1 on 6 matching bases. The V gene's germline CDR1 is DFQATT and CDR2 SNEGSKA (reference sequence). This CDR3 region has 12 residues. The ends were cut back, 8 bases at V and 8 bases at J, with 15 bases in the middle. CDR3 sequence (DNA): TGCAGTTCACAGGGTCAAGGAGAAAAACTGTTTTTT. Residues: CSSQGQGEKLFF.

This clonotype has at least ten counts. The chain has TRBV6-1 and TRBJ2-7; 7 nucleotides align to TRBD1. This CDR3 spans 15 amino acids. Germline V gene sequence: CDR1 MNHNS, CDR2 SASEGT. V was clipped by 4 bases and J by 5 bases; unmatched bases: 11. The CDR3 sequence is CASSARDRVNHEQYF. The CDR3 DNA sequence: TGTGCCAGCAGTGCCCGAGACAGGGTAAACCACGAGCAGTACTTC.

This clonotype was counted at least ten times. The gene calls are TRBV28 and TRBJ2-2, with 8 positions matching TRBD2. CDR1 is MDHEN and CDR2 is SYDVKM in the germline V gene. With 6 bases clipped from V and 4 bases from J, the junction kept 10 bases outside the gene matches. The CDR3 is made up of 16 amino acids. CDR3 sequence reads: CASSTGLARVTGELFF. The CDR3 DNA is TGTGCCAGCAGCACCGGACTAGCCCGCGTCACCGGGGAGCTGTTTTTT.

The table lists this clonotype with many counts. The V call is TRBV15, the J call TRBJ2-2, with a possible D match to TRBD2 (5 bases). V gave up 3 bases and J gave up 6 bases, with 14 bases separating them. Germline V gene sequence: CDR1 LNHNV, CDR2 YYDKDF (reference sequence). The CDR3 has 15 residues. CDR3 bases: TGTGCCACCAGCAGGGACTGGGCGGGTTCCGGGGAGCTGTTTTTT. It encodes CATSRDWAGSGELFF.

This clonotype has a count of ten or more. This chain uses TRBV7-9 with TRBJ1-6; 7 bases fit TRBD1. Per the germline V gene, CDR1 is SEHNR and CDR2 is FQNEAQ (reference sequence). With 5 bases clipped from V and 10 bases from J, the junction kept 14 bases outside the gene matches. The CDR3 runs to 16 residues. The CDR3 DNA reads TGTGCCAGCAGCCCCACGGGACAGTGGGTGTCCTCACCCCTCCACTTT. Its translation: CASSPTGQWVSSPLHF.